This is a list of T cell receptor beta chains from one sample in a study of cytomegalovirus exposure and HLA in healthy donors. TCRdb's table, derived via immunoSEQ multiplex PCR, lists solely in-frame clones and lacks some. There are about 130,000 clones in the sample; about 70% occur only once, and 13% lies in the top ten. Sequencing was performed on PBMCs. These receptors all stem from a woman between 55 and 75 years old in good health and CMV-seropositive. Both conserved end residues are part of each CDR3. A D gene is named only where the DNA matches it firmly. Only some rows state a clone size, as once, few, many or a class for expanded clones.

len: 15
v_gene: TRBV11-2
j_gene: TRBJ2-7
d_gene: NA
abundance: NA
CDR3aa: CASSLNLDKNYEQYF
CDR3nt: TGTGCCAGCAGCTTAAACCTGGACAAGAACTACGAGCAGTACTTC

len: 16
v_gene: TRBV18
j_gene: TRBJ2-3
d_gene: TRBD1
abundance: NA
CDR3aa: CASSPRRQGVVDTQYF
CDR3nt: TGTGCCAGCTCACCTCGCCGACAGGGGGTTGTGGATACGCAGTATTTT

len: 17
v_gene: TRBV9
j_gene: TRBJ2-5
d_gene: TRBD2
abundance: NA
CDR3aa: CASSVATSGGRQETQYF
CDR3nt: TGTGCCAGCAGCGTAGCGACTAGCGGGGGGCGCCAAGAGACCCAGTACTTC

len: 14
v_gene: TRBV29-1
j_gene: TRBJ2-1
d_gene: TRBD2
abundance: NA
CDR3aa: CSVESGISYNEQFF
CDR3nt: TGCAGCGTTGAAAGCGGGATCTCCTACAATGAGCAGTTCTTC

len: 15
v_gene: TRBV11-1
j_gene: TRBJ2-3
d_gene: NA
abundance: few
CDR3aa: CASSHHSNAGTTQYF
CDR3nt: TGTGCCAGCAGCCATCACTCCAATGCCGGTACTACGCAGTATTTT

len: 18
v_gene: TRBV18
j_gene: TRBJ1-4
d_gene: TRBD1
abundance: NA
CDR3aa: CASSPLRTGPATNEKLFF
CDR3nt: TGTGCCAGCTCACCTCTAAGGACAGGGCCTGCAACTAATGAAAAACTGTTTTTT

len: 18
v_gene: TRBV5-6
j_gene: TRBJ2-7
d_gene: TRBD1
abundance: NA
CDR3aa: CASSMIRDSNRVAYEQYF
CDR3nt: TGTGCCAGCAGCATGATCCGGGACAGCAACCGGGTAGCCTACGAGCAGTACTTC

len: 13
v_gene: TRBV5-1
j_gene: TRBJ1-2
d_gene: NA
abundance: NA
CDR3aa: CASTSNRGYGYTF
CDR3nt: TGCGCCAGCACCTCCAACCGAGGCTATGGCTACACCTTC

len: 17
v_gene: TRBV15
j_gene: TRBJ2-2
d_gene: NA
abundance: NA
CDR3aa: CATSIPTRAAATGELFF
CDR3nt: TGTGCCACCAGCATACCCACGAGGGCGGCAGCGACCGGGGAGCTGTTTTTT

len: 17
v_gene: TRBV5-6
j_gene: TRBJ2-5
d_gene: TRBD1
abundance: NA
CDR3aa: CASSISFLQGARETQYF
CDR3nt: TGTGCCAGCAGCATAAGTTTTCTCCAGGGGGCACGGGAGACCCAGTACTTC

len: 13
v_gene: TRBV29-1
j_gene: TRBJ1-3
d_gene: NA
abundance: NA
CDR3aa: CSVVSDSGNTIYF
CDR3nt: TGCAGCGTTGTGTCAGACTCTGGAAACACCATATATTTT

len: 14
v_gene: TRBV6-5
j_gene: TRBJ1-2
d_gene: NA
abundance: NA
CDR3aa: CASSYGGALSGYTF
CDR3nt: TGTGCCAGCAGTTACGGGGGGGCGTTAAGTGGCTACACCTTC

len: 13
v_gene: TRBV15
j_gene: TRBJ1-4
d_gene: TRBD1
abundance: NA
CDR3aa: CATRGQGGEKLFF
CDR3nt: TGTGCCACCAGAGGACAGGGAGGTGAAAAACTGTTTTTT

len: 15
v_gene: TRBV4-2
j_gene: TRBJ2-7
d_gene: NA
abundance: once
CDR3aa: CASSQDYARDYEQYF
CDR3nt: TGTGCCAGCAGCCAAGATTATGCCCGAGACTACGAGCAGTACTTC

len: 16
v_gene: TRBV7-2
j_gene: TRBJ2-1
d_gene: NA
abundance: NA
CDR3aa: CASSFRVLDSSNEQFF
CDR3nt: TGTGCCAGCAGCTTCCGTGTGCTGGACAGCTCCAATGAGCAGTTCTTC

len: 15
v_gene: TRBV7-2
j_gene: TRBJ2-3
d_gene: TRBD2
abundance: NA
CDR3aa: CASSQLGTSGDTQYF
CDR3nt: TGTGCCAGCAGCCAACTCGGGACTAGCGGAGATACGCAGTATTTT

len: 14
v_gene: TRBV9
j_gene: TRBJ2-1
d_gene: NA
abundance: NA
CDR3aa: CASSPGVSYNEQFF
CDR3nt: TGTGCCAGCAGCCCAGGCGTCTCCTACAATGAGCAGTTCTTC

len: 12
v_gene: TRBV2
j_gene: TRBJ1-2
d_gene: NA
abundance: NA
CDR3aa: CASSVSGYGYTF
CDR3nt: TGTGCCAGCAGTGTGTCAGGTTATGGCTACACCTTC

len: 16
v_gene: TRBV6-5
j_gene: TRBJ2-3
d_gene: NA
abundance: few
CDR3aa: CASSLSAGRGADTQYF
CDR3nt: TGTGCCAGCAGTTTGAGCGCGGGCAGGGGGGCAGATACGCAGTATTTT

len: 14
v_gene: TRBV18
j_gene: TRBJ2-1
d_gene: TRBD2
abundance: NA
CDR3aa: CASSPGLARNEQFF
CDR3nt: TGTGCCAGCTCCCCAGGACTAGCGCGGAATGAGCAGTTCTTC

len: 14
v_gene: TRBV15
j_gene: TRBJ1-5
d_gene: TRBD1
abundance: NA
CDR3aa: CATSWDRGNQPQHF
CDR3nt: TGTGCCACCAGTTGGGACAGGGGCAATCAGCCCCAGCATTTT

len: 13
v_gene: TRBV5-1
j_gene: TRBJ1-6
d_gene: TRBD1
abundance: NA
CDR3aa: CASSRDRVSPLHF
CDR3nt: TGCGCCAGCAGCCGGGACAGGGTTTCACCCCTCCACTTT

len: 15
v_gene: TRBV10-3
j_gene: TRBJ2-1
d_gene: TRBD1
abundance: NA
CDR3aa: CAISGGDRDRNEQFF
CDR3nt: TGTGCCATCAGTGGGGGTGACAGGGACCGCAATGAGCAGTTCTTC

len: 16
v_gene: TRBV7-2
j_gene: TRBJ2-1
d_gene: NA
abundance: NA
CDR3aa: CASSQNLGLTYNEQFF
CDR3nt: TGTGCCAGCAGCCAGAACCTGGGGCTCACCTACAATGAGCAGTTCTTC

len: 13
v_gene: TRBV10-3
j_gene: TRBJ2-3
d_gene: NA
abundance: NA
CDR3aa: CAITRRETDTQYF
CDR3nt: TGTGCCATCACCCGCCGGGAAACAGATACGCAGTATTTT

len: 12
v_gene: TRBV10-3
j_gene: TRBJ1-1
d_gene: NA
abundance: once
CDR3aa: CAIRTANTEAFF
CDR3nt: TGTGCCATCAGGACAGCCAACACTGAAGCTTTCTTT

len: 17
v_gene: TRBV4-1
j_gene: TRBJ1-2
d_gene: NA
abundance: few
CDR3aa: CASSQGVSGLAIYGYTF
CDR3nt: TGCGCCAGCAGCCAAGGGGTTTCAGGGTTAGCCATCTATGGCTACACCTTC

len: 14
v_gene: TRBV27
j_gene: TRBJ2-7
d_gene: TRBD1
abundance: NA
CDR3aa: CASSWGQGTYEQYF
CDR3nt: TGTGCCAGCAGTTGGGGACAGGGGACCTACGAGCAGTACTTC

len: 16
v_gene: TRBV6-1
j_gene: TRBJ2-2
d_gene: TRBD2
abundance: NA
CDR3aa: CASSGGLAGNTGELFF
CDR3nt: TGTGCCAGCAGTGGGGGACTAGCGGGGAACACCGGGGAGCTGTTTTTT

len: 13
v_gene: TRBV4-3
j_gene: TRBJ1-2
d_gene: NA
abundance: NA
CDR3aa: CASSQDQLEAYTF
CDR3nt: TGCGCCAGCAGCCAAGATCAATTGGAGGCCTACACCTTC

len: 11
v_gene: TRBV28
j_gene: TRBJ2-7
d_gene: NA
abundance: NA
CDR3aa: CASSSNYRSTF
CDR3nt: TGTGCCAGCAGTTCTAACTACAGGTCAACTTTC

len: 16
v_gene: TRBV14
j_gene: TRBJ1-6
d_gene: TRBD1
abundance: NA
CDR3aa: CASSQTGGLIFSPLHF
CDR3nt: TGTGCCAGCAGCCAAACAGGGGGGCTTATATTTTCACCCCTCCACTTT

len: 14
v_gene: TRBV5-4
j_gene: TRBJ1-1
d_gene: NA
abundance: NA
CDR3aa: CASSPGRGGAEAFF
CDR3nt: TGTGCCAGCAGCCCGGGACGGGGAGGGGCTGAAGCTTTCTTT

len: 15
v_gene: TRBV29-1
j_gene: TRBJ2-7
d_gene: NA
abundance: NA
CDR3aa: CSVLGLARSSYEQYF
CDR3nt: TGCAGCGTTCTTGGTCTAGCGAGGTCTTCATACGAGCAGTACTTC

len: 17
v_gene: TRBV5-6
j_gene: TRBJ2-7
d_gene: NA
abundance: few
CDR3aa: CASSLEGVSLNFYEQYF
CDR3nt: TGTGCCAGCAGCTTGGAAGGGGTCAGCCTGAATTTCTACGAGCAGTACTTC

len: 15
v_gene: TRBV11-2
j_gene: TRBJ2-7
d_gene: NA
abundance: few
CDR3aa: CASSLLASADYEQYF
CDR3nt: TGTGCCAGCAGCTTGCTGGCTAGCGCGGACTACGAGCAGTACTTC

len: 17
v_gene: TRBV7-2
j_gene: TRBJ1-4
d_gene: TRBD1
abundance: NA
CDR3aa: CASSFRITGALNEKLFF
CDR3nt: TGTGCCAGCAGTTTTCGGATTACAGGGGCCCTTAATGAAAAACTGTTTTTT

len: 16
v_gene: TRBV7-9
j_gene: TRBJ1-5
d_gene: NA
abundance: NA
CDR3aa: CASSLVLGAREQPQHF
CDR3nt: TGTGCCAGCAGCTTAGTTTTAGGGGCCCGAGAGCAGCCCCAGCATTTT

len: 14
v_gene: TRBV2
j_gene: TRBJ1-3
d_gene: TRBD1
abundance: NA
CDR3aa: CASRETGGGNTIYF
CDR3nt: TGTGCCAGCAGAGAGACAGGGGGAGGAAACACCATATATTTT

len: 15
v_gene: TRBV19
j_gene: TRBJ1-5
d_gene: TRBD1
abundance: NA
CDR3aa: CASSPDRGGGQPQHF
CDR3nt: TGTGCCAGTAGTCCGGACAGGGGAGGGGGTCAGCCCCAGCATTTT

len: 12
v_gene: TRBV11-2
j_gene: TRBJ2-7
d_gene: NA
abundance: once
CDR3aa: CASTPGRTEQYF
CDR3nt: TGTGCCAGCACCCCAGGGAGGACCGAGCAGTACTTC

len: 14
v_gene: TRBV5-1
j_gene: TRBJ1-2
d_gene: NA
abundance: NA
CDR3aa: CASSLWSAEGSYTF
CDR3nt: TGCGCCAGCAGCTTGTGGTCAGCCGAGGGATCCTACACCTTC

len: 13
v_gene: TRBV7-2
j_gene: TRBJ2-3
d_gene: NA
abundance: NA
CDR3aa: CASPEEGTDTQYF
CDR3nt: TGTGCCAGCCCAGAGGAGGGAACAGATACGCAGTATTTT

len: 13
v_gene: TRBV2
j_gene: TRBJ2-1
d_gene: NA
abundance: NA
CDR3aa: CASREGGKNEQFF
CDR3nt: TGTGCCAGCAGGGAGGGAGGTAAAAATGAGCAGTTCTTC

len: 16
v_gene: TRBV5-1
j_gene: TRBJ2-3
d_gene: NA
abundance: NA
CDR3aa: CASSPPEGTLTDTQYF
CDR3nt: TGCGCCAGCAGCCCCCCCGAGGGAACCCTCACAGATACGCAGTATTTT

len: 16
v_gene: TRBV5-1
j_gene: TRBJ2-7
d_gene: TRBD1
abundance: NA
CDR3aa: CASAPGTGGIPYEQYF
CDR3nt: TGCGCCAGCGCACCCGGGACAGGGGGTATCCCCTACGAGCAGTACTTC

len: 15
v_gene: TRBV12-5
j_gene: TRBJ2-3
d_gene: NA
abundance: NA
CDR3aa: CASGLEQGATDTQYF
CDR3nt: TGTGCTAGTGGTTTGGAACAGGGAGCCACAGATACGCAGTATTTT

len: 15
v_gene: TRBV6-5
j_gene: TRBJ2-2
d_gene: NA
abundance: few
CDR3aa: CASSYGGTSPGELFF
CDR3nt: TGTGCCAGCAGTTACGGCGGGACGTCGCCCGGGGAGCTGTTTTTT

len: 14
v_gene: TRBV7-6
j_gene: TRBJ2-1
d_gene: NA
abundance: NA
CDR3aa: CASSLGQIYNEQFF
CDR3nt: TGTGCCAGCAGCCTAGGACAGATCTACAATGAGCAGTTCTTC